This T cell receptor (beta chain) was captured in a study of blood T cell repertoires in COVID-19. Background on the study: Samples of COVID-19 (acute and convalescent) were obtained from the United States, Italy and Spain.

Profiled with immunoSEQ multiplex PCR; TCRdb holds only in-frame clones, not every one. The sample contains around 300,000 clones, about 86% of which appear only once. The sequence derives from a man between 25 and 39 years old with active or convalescent COVID-19. The sequenced material came from peripheral blood.

As DNA, the CDR3 is TGTGCCACCAGTGACCCCAGGGAAGGGAGGGATCAGCCCCAGCATTTT. As protein: CATSDPREGRDQPQHF. This sequence joins TRBV24-1 and TRBJ1-5, with D possibly being TRBD1 (5 bases). Germline values: CDR1 KGHDR, CDR2 SFDVKD. This CDR3 has 16 residues. V was clipped by 4 bases and J by 5 bases, with 17 bases between them.